This entry is about one T cell receptor (beta chain). This clone has just a few counts. Its recognized antigen is unknown. Base qualities are not at hand, and no much larger clone is one base apart. TCR CDR3 regions were amplified from genomic DNA by multiplex PCR using the deep immunoSEQ assay. For each cell subset, the extracted genomic DNA was distributed evenly across all wells of several immunoSEQ 96-well plates, and each plate served as one replicate. For sorted subsets, about 200 ng genomic DNA, equal to 30,000 or so T cell genomes, was loaded into each replicate PCR. Purified libraries were measured with a Qubit 3.0 fluorometer, size-checked on a Bioanalyzer 2100, and measured again with the KAPA Library Quantification kit. A separate single-read 150-cycle Illumina NextSeq 550 flow cell was used to sequence each immunoSEQ 96-well plate. Per the authors' processing: Because the immunoSEQ output included only junctional sequences and no quality scores, the filtering could not be the same as the filtering used for full-length reads. Sequences were annotated with PyIR, a Python wrapper for IgBLAST v1.9, and V/J genes and CDR3 were assigned using IMGT germline references. Reads were filtered out if the reads had weak V/J assignments (E-value above 1e-6), no CDR3, stop codons, out-of-frame junctions, or ambiguous translated residues. A V3J clonotype was defined by an identical inferred V gene, J gene, and CDR3 amino acid sequence. The percentage overlap between two repertoires was calculated by dividing the number of shared unique clonotypes by the size of the smaller repertoire. RTK rarefaction, the Chao1 estimator, and Recon v2.1 estimates of unobserved clonotypes were used to assess repertoire richness. OLGA was used to compute generation probabilities for all TCRbeta clonotypes that the gDNA method yielded from several donors. The table comes from immuneACCESS by way of TCRdb, which keeps in-frame sequences with V and J called. Part of the clones is missing from these tables; in studies checked, under half for an unresolved V gene and the rest for unknown reasons. V, J and clone size were drawn from that table, and D and trimming were deduced from the DNA. The sample includes over 850,000 clones, with about 80% observed a single time. The top ten hold roughly 0.62% of the sample.

Healthy HIV-negative adults with no recently reported acute infections or vaccinations were included as donors. Every donor was a Caucasian adult living in Nashville, Tennessee, USA. CD4+ T cells were enriched by magnetic negative selection; naive cells were then positively selected on CD45RA, and the negative fraction formed the memory subset. Blood was collected by leukapheresis, and PBMCs were isolated by Ficoll-Histopaque density gradient centrifugation and then cryopreserved in liquid nitrogen vapor phase. Purity and quantity of every magnetically sorted T cell population were checked by analytical flow cytometry. Each sorted fraction had its genomic DNA isolated and then quantified by UV absorbance on a Nanodrop 2000c. These data are taken from a study of shared clonotypes between healthy human individuals (dated by TCRdb to the early 2020s). In the study overall: A few men and two women, aged 18 to 49 years, made up the cohort. Per donor, three plates each were used for CD4 naive and CD4 memory, two for CD8 naive, and one for CD8 memory. Blood TCR repertoires of five healthy adults were deeply sequenced to estimate repertoire size and the extent of clonotype sharing between individuals. To increase sequencing depth and limit assay-specific biases, TCR repertoire library preparation and sequencing were carried out by different laboratories using diverse techniques. Leukapheresis yielded between about 0.8 and 8.9 billion PBMCs per donor.

CDR1 and CDR2, looked up from the germline V gene, are SGDLS and YYNGEE. Measured from the cysteine to the phenylalanine, the CDR3 is 13 residues long. Of all the DNA, just the CDR3 is kept, 39 bases in frame from base 1. V drops 4 bases and J drops 7 bases, leaving 14 bases in between. The research as a whole found: Rarefaction of sorted-subset datasets indicated incomplete sequencing despite the large sequencing depth. Because the study included a small number of donors, the genetic and exposure-history diversity represented was limited. Naive subsets generally had larger estimated clonotype richness than memory subsets did. About 4.5% of naive CD4, 3.5% of naive CD8, 2.3% of memory CD4, and about 0.4% of memory CD8 clonotypes were shared across a few donors. Sampling was limited to blood, and TCR repertoires in tissue likely differ from TCR repertoires in blood. Higher generation probabilities were observed for clonotypes shared by all four sorted-subset donors than for non-shared clonotypes. Based on pairwise subsampling, the degree of clonotype sharing among donors was expected to be affected by sequencing depth.

The material sequenced was memory CD4+ T cells from PBMCs. The sample's cell subset or site label is to be understood as: CD45RA-negative fraction. The sequence is built from TRBV9 and TRBJ1-2, with the identity of the D gene unclear. This sequence was found in a man aged 18 to 30 in good health. Some clones in this sample may be carry-over from other donors' samples. The CDR3 reads CASSPDGRAGYTF. The nucleotides read TGTGCCAGCAGCCCTGATGGGCGGGCTGGCTACACCTTC.